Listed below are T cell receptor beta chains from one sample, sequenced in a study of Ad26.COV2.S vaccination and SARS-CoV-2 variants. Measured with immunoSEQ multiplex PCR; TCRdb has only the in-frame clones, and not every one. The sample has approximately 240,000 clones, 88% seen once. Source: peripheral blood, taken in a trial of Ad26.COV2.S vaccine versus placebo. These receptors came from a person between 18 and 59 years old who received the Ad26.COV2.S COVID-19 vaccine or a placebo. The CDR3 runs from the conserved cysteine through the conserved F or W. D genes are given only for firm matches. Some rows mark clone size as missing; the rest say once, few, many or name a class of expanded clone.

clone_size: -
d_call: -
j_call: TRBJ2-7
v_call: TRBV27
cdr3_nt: TGTGCCAGCAGTTTCAGAGGCTCCTACGAGCAGTACTTC
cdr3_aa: CASSFRGSYEQYF

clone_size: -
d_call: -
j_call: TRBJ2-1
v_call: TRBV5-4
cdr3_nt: TGTGCCAGCAGCTTGGTAGGGGCAGGAAATGAGCAGTTCTTC
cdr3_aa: CASSLVGAGNEQFF

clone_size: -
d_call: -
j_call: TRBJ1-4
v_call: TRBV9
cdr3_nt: TGTGCCAGCAGCCCTCGGGCAGCTCCAACTAATGAAAAACTGTTTTTT
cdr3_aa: CASSPRAAPTNEKLFF

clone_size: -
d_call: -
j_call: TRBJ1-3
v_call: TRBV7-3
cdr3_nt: TGTGCCAGCAGCTTAAAGACCCCCGGCCCTGGAAACACCATATATTTT
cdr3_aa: CASSLKTPGPGNTIYF

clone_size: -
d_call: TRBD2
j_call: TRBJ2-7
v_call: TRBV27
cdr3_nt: TGTGCCAGCAGTTCCCTAGCGGGAGGCCCCGCCTACGAGCAGTACTTC
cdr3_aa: CASSSLAGGPAYEQYF

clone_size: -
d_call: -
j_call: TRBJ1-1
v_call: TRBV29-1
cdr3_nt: TGCAGCGTTGTAGGGGGACCTGAAGCTTTCTTT
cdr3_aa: CSVVGGPEAFF

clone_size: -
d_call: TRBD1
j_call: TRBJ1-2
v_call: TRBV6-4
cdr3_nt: TGTGCCAGCAGTGACTCAGAGGGGGCTCATGGCTACACCTTC
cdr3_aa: CASSDSEGAHGYTF

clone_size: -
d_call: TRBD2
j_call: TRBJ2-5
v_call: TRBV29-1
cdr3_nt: TGCAGCGTTGAAGTTCCACTAGCGGGCCAAGAGACCCAGTACTTC
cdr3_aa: CSVEVPLAGQETQYF

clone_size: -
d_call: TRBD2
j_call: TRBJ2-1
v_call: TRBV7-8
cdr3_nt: TGTGCCAGCAGATTAGCGGGGATGAACAATGAGCAGTTCTTC
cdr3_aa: CASRLAGMNNEQFF

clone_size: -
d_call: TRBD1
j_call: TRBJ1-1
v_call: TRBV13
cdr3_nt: TGTGCCAGCAGCGGGGCGGGACCTGGCAGGGGGGACACTGAAGCTTTCTTT
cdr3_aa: CASSGAGPGRGDTEAFF

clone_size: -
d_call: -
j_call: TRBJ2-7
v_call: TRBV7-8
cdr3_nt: TGTGCCAGCAGCCCCGGGGACGAGCAGTACTTC
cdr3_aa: CASSPGDEQYF

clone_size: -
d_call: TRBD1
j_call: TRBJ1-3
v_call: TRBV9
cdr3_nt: TGTGCCAGCAGCGTTACCGGGACAGGGGTAAATAGGGCCTCTGGAAACACCATATATTTT
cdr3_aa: CASSVTGTGVNRASGNTIYF

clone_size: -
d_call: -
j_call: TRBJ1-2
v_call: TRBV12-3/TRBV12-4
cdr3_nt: TGTGCCAGCAGTTTCCGATCGATCGATGGCTACACCTTC
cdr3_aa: CASSFRSIDGYTF

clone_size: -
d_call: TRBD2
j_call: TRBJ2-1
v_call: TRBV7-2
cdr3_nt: TGTGCCAGCAGCTCTGGGTTTAATAGCGGGAGGGCGTCCTACAATGAGCAGTTCTTC
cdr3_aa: CASSSGFNSGRASYNEQFF

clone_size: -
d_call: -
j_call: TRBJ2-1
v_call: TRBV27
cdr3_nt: TGTGCCAGCAGTTTAAACAGGGTGCGCAATGAGCAGTTCTTC
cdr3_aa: CASSLNRVRNEQFF

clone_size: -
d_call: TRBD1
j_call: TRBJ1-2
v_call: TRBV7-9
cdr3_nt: TGTGCCAGCAGCTTAGCTTTGGTAGACAGGGTCGGCTACACCTTC
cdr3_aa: CASSLALVDRVGYTF

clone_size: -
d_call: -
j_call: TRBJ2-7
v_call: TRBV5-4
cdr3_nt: TGTGCCAGCAGCCCACCGGGGAGCTTCGGGCAGTACTTC
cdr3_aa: CASSPPGSFGQYF

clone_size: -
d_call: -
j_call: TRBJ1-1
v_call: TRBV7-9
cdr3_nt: TGTGCCAGCAGTCAATCTCCCATGAACACTGAAGCTTTCTTT
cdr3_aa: CASSQSPMNTEAFF

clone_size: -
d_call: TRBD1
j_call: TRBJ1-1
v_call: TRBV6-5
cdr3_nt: TGTGCCAGCAGTTTGGGACAGGGGGCGCGTACTGAAGCTTTCTTT
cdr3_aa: CASSLGQGARTEAFF

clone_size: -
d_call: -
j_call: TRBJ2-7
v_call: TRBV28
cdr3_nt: TGTGCCAGCAGTTCCGGGACGCCTAGAGGGGAGCAGTACTTC
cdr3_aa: CASSSGTPRGEQYF

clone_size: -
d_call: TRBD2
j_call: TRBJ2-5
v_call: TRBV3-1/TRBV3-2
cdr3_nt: TGTGCCAGCAGCCACACAGGCGGGACTAGCGGGGGTAAAACCCAGTACTTC
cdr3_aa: CASSHTGGTSGGKTQYF

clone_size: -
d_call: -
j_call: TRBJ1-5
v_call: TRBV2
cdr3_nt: TGTGCCAGCAGTGGAATGGTAACTCGCCAGCCCCAGCATTTT
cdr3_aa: CASSGMVTRQPQHF

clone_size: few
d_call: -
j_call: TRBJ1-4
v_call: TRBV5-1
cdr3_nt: TGCGCCAGCAGCACGGGGGGGAATAATGAAAAACTGTTTTTT
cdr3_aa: CASSTGGNNEKLFF

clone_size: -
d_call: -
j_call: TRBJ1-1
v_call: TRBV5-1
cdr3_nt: TGCGCCAGCAGCAACCTTGGGGAGAACACTGAAGCTTTCTTT
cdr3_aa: CASSNLGENTEAFF

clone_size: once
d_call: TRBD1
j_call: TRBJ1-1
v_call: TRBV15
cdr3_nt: TGTGCCACCAGCAGAGGCGGGACAGGCCACACTGAAGCTTTCTTT
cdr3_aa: CATSRGGTGHTEAFF

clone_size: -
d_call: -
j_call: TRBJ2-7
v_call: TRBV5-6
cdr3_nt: TGTGCCAGCAGTCCTGACCCCCTCTACGAGCAGTACTTC
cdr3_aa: CASSPDPLYEQYF

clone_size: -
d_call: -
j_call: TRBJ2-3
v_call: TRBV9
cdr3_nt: TGTGCCAGCAGCCCCTCGGGGACAGATACGCAGTATTTT
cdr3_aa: CASSPSGTDTQYF

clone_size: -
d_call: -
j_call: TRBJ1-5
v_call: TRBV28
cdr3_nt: TGTGCCAGCAGTACAACCGTTCGGGGATTGAATCAGCCCCAGCATTTT
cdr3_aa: CASSTTVRGLNQPQHF

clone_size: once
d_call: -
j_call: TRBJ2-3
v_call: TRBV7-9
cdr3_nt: TGTGCCAGCAGCTCTCAGCTTTTTAGCACAGATACGCAGTATTTT
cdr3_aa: CASSSQLFSTDTQYF

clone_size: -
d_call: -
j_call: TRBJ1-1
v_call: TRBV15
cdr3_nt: TGTGCCACCAGCAGAGACAGGGGGAACACTGAAGCTTTCTTT
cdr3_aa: CATSRDRGNTEAFF

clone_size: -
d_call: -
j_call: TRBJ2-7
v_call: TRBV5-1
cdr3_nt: TGCGCCAGCAGCTTCAGGTCGGGACAAACTCCCTACGAGCAGTACTTC
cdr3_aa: CASSFRSGQTPYEQYF

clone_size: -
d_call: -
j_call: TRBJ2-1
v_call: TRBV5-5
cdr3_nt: TGTGCCAGCAGCTTGGCGGGGAGCTCCTACAATGAGCAGTTCTTC
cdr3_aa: CASSLAGSSYNEQFF

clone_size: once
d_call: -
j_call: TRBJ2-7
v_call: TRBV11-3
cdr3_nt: TGTGCCAGCAGCTTAGGCGCAGGGCCTACCTACGAGCAGTACTTC
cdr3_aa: CASSLGAGPTYEQYF

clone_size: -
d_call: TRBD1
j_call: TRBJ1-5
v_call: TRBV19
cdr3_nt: TGTGCCAGTAGTCAAACAGGGGGGAGCAATCAGCCCCAGCATTTT
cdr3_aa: CASSQTGGSNQPQHF

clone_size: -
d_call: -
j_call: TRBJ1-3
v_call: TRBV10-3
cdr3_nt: TGTGCCATCAGTGAGTCGGCGAGAGGACGAGGAAACACCATATATTTT
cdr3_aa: CAISESARGRGNTIYF

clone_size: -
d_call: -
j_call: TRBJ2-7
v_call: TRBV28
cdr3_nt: TGTGCCAGCAGCAGAGGGGTCGGGTACGAGCAGTACTTC
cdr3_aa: CASSRGVGYEQYF

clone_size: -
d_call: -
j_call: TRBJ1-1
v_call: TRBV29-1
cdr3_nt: TGCAGCGTTGGCAGTAGGAACACTGAAGCTTTCTTT
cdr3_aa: CSVGSRNTEAFF

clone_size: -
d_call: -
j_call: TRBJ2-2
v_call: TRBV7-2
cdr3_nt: TGTGCCAGCAGCTTTGTTGGCAAGATGGGCAGGGGATTCACCGGGGAGCTGTTTTTT
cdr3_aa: CASSFVGKMGRGFTGELFF

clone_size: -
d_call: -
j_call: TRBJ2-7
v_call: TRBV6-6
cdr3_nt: TGTGCCAGCCTTGGGGGTGACGTGGCCTCGTACGAGCAGTACTTC
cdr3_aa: CASLGGDVASYEQYF

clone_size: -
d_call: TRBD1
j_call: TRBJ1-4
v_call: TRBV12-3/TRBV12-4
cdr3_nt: TGTGCCAGCAGTTCCCACAGGGGGCGGACACTGTTTTTT
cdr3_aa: CASSSHRGRTLFF

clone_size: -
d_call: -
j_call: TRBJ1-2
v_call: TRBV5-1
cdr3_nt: TGCGCCAGCAGCCCCAATACGTTCTCCTATGGCTACACCTTC
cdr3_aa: CASSPNTFSYGYTF

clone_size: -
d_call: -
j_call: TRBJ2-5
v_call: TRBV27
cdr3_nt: TGTGCCAGCAGTTATGGTATAGCTACAGAGACCCAGTACTTC
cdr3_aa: CASSYGIATETQYF

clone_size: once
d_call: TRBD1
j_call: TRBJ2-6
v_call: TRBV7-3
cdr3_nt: TGTGCCAGCAGCTTAGGGGATCGACAGGGGGTGGCTGGGGCCAACGTCCTGACTTTC
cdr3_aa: CASSLGDRQGVAGANVLTF

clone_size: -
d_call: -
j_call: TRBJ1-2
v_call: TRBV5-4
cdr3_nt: TGTGCCAGCAGCTTGGGGACTGCGGGTGGCTACACCTTC
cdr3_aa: CASSLGTAGGYTF

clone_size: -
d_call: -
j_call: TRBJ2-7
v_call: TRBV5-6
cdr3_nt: TGTGCCAGCAGCTTGATGGCTTCCCACGAGCAGTACTTC
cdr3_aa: CASSLMASHEQYF

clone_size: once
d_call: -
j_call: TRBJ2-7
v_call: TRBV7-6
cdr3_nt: TGTGCCAGCAGCTTAGTCAGGGCTTCCTACGAGCAGTACTTC
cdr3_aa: CASSLVRASYEQYF

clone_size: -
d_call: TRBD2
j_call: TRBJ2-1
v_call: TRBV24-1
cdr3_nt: TGTGCCACCAGTGAGACTAGCGGGGGCCTCTACAATGAGCAGTTCTTC
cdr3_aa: CATSETSGGLYNEQFF

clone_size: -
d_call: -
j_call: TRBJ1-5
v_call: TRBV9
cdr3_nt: TGTGCCAGCAGCCTCGGGACCTATCAGCCCCAGCATTTT
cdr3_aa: CASSLGTYQPQHF

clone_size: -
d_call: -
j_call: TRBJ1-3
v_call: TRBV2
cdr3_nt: TGTGCCAGCAGTGAAGAAACGTTGGGAAACACCATATATTTT
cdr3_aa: CASSEETLGNTIYF

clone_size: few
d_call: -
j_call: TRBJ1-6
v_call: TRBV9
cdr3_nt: TGTGCCAGCAGCGTAGGAACAAGCTCCAATTCACCCCTCCACTTT
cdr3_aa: CASSVGTSSNSPLHF

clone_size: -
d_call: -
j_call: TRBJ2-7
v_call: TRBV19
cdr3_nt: TGTGCCAGTAGTCCATGGACGGCTGGTTCCTACGAGCAGTACTTC
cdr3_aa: CASSPWTAGSYEQYF

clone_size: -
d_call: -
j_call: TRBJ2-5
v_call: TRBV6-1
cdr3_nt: TGTGCCAGCAGTGAAAGCAGGCCCCAAGAGACCCAGTACTTC
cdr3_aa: CASSESRPQETQYF

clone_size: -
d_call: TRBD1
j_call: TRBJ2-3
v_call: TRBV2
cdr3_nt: TGTGCCAGCAGTGGTTCGACAGGGGGCACAGATACGCAGTATTTT
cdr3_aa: CASSGSTGGTDTQYF

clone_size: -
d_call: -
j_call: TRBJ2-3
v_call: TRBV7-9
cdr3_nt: TGTGCCAGCAGCCGCGGAACAGGCTTGGGAGATACGCAGTATTTT
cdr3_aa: CASSRGTGLGDTQYF